Below, 5 T cell receptor beta chains from the same sample are listed, as sequenced in a study of blood T cell repertoires in COVID-19. Only in-frame clones appear in the TCRdb table, and some are missing; sequencing was by immunoSEQ multiplex PCR. Of around 250,000 clones listed, 80% to 90% are singletons. The specimen was PBMCs or T cells enriched from blood (not recorded which). The receptor set was obtained from a woman aged 50 to 60 who had recovered from COVID-19.

This sequence joins TRBV7-9 and TRBJ1-2; D unclear. CDR1 and CDR2 (germline): SEHNR, FQNEAQ (reference sequence). The CDR3 is 11 residues long. The V end was cut by 7 bases, the J end by 6 bases, with 9 bases between. CDR3 protein: CASTLFNGYTF. The DNA for the CDR3 is TGTGCCAGCACCCTATTTAATGGCTACACCTTC. The variable domain in full, completed from reference TRBV7-9 and TRBJ1-2, reads DTGVSQNPRHKITKRGQNVTFRCDPISEHNRLYWYRQTLGQGPEFLTYFQNEAQLEKSRLLSDRFSAERPKGSFSTLEIQRTEQGDSAMYLCASTLFNGYTFGSGTRLTVV.

The V and J genes are TRBV5-1 and TRBJ2-1; D gene ambiguous. Trimming took 0 bases from V and 0 from J, leaving 13 bases between them. The CDR3 is 17 amino acids. Germline assignment: CDR1 SGHRS and CDR2 YFSETQ. DNA for the CDR3: TGCGCCAGCAGCTTGGGGCCCGGCGGAAGCTCCTACAATGAGCAGTTCTTC. This translates into CASSLGPGGSSYNEQFF.

The chain combines TRBV5-6 with TRBJ1-5; D unresolved. Germline CDR1 SGHDT, CDR2 YYEEEE. The CDR3 has 14 residues. V lost 3 bases and J 6 bases, leaving 13 bases between the germline ends. As DNA, the CDR3 is TGTGCCAGCAGCTCTCTTCCTGGCGGTCAGCCCCAGCATTTT. Residues: CASSSLPGGQPQHF.

V is TRBV5-1 and J is TRBJ2-1; possibly TRBD2 for D (5 bases). V was trimmed by 0 bases and J by 9 bases, leaving 25 bases between them. The CDR3 extends over 18 amino acids. CDR1 and CDR2 (germline): SGHRS, YFSETQ. The CDR3: CASSLARGVWGFVSEQFF. The CDR3 DNA sequence: TGCGCCAGCAGCTTGGCCCGGGGAGTCTGGGGTTTTGTCAGTGAGCAGTTCTTC.

The chain couples TRBV18 to TRBJ2-1; 8 nucleotides agree with TRBD1. V lost 5 bases, J lost 0 bases, and 3 bases stayed unmatched. The CDR3 runs 15 residues. Per the germline V gene, CDR1 is KGHSH and CDR2 is LQKENI. The CDR3 here is CASSSTGGSYNEQFF. In DNA form, the CDR3 reads TGTGCCAGCTCATCCACAGGGGGCTCCTACAATGAGCAGTTCTTC. Filled out from reference TRBV18 and TRBJ2-1, the complete variable domain reads NAGVMQNPRHLVRRRGQEARLRCSPMKGHSHVYWYRQLPEEGLKFMVYLQKENIIDESGMPKERFSAEFPKEGPSILRIQQVVRGDSAAYFCASSSTGGSYNEQFFGPGTRLTVL.